The 25 T cell receptor beta chains presented below share a single source sample, sequenced in a study of PD-1 blockade in mismatch repair-deficient tumors. Libraries were prepared by immunoSEQ multiplex PCR; TCRdb keeps only in-frame clonotypes and omits some of them. The top ten clones hold less than 5.5% of a sample with some 110,000 clones, approximately 80% of them seen once. Sequencing was performed on peripheral blood, taken roughly 60 weeks after starting pembrolizumab. These receptors were taken from an adult with mismatch repair-deficient cancer.

The count of this clone is one. The chain employs TRBV29-1 and TRBJ2-1, with TRBD1 as a possible D gene (6 bases). This CDR3 spans 14 amino acids. CDR1 is SQVTM and CDR2 is ANQGSEA in the germline V gene. The CDR3 DNA sequence: TGCTCGGGGTCGCGGTTACAGGGCGGTAATGAGCAGTTCTTC. Translation gives CSGSRLQGGNEQFF.

V gene TRBV6-1 combines with J gene TRBJ1-5; D unclear. Trimming removed 5 bases from V and 0 bases from J, with 8 bases in between. The CDR3 is 14 amino acids. Germline V gene lookup returns CDR1 MNHNS and CDR2 SASEGT. The DNA for the CDR3 is TGTGCCAGCAGTTTGAAGTATAGCAATCAGCCCCAGCATTTT. As protein: CASSLKYSNQPQHF.

The chain employs TRBV7-2 and TRBJ2-2; TRBD2 is a possible D gene (6 bases). CDR1 SGHTA and CDR2 FQGNSA come from the germline V gene. The CDR3 sequence is 15 residues long. Trimming removed 2 bases from V and 0 bases from J, with 7 bases in between. CDR3 sequence (DNA): TGTGCCAGCAGCTTATCTAGCGCGAACACCGGGGAGCTGTTTTTT. Amino acids: CASSLSSANTGELFF.

This chain joins TRBV7-9 and TRBJ2-7, with D perhaps TRBD2 (5 bases). Germline lookup yields CDR1 SEHNR and CDR2 FQNEAQ (reference sequence). The V and J ends lost 3 bases and 0 bases respectively, with 9 bases between them. The CDR3 extends over 14 amino acids. CDR3 amino acids: CASSFAGSSYEQYF. CDR3 sequence (DNA): TGTGCCAGCAGCTTTGCGGGTTCCTCCTACGAGCAGTACTTC.

The chain joins TRBV27 to TRBJ2-1; D may be TRBD2 (5 bases). The germline CDR1 and CDR2 sequences are MNHEY and SMNVEV (reference sequence). The CDR3 length is 16 residues. The V gene lost 6 bases and the J gene lost 3 bases, with 18 bases spanning the gap. CDR3 loop: CASRRAFWSGYNEQFF. CDR3 nucleotides: TGTGCCAGCAGGAGGGCGTTTTGGAGCGGCTACAATGAGCAGTTCTTC.

The rearrangement uses TRBV27 and TRBJ1-4, with 7 positions matching TRBD1. Trimming removed 5 bases from V and 6 bases from J; junction bases left unmatched: 12. CDR1 and CDR2 (germline): MNHEY, SMNVEV (reference sequence). The CDR3 extends over 16 amino acids. CDR3 amino acids: CASSHIGTAPHEKLFF. The CDR3 bases are TGTGCCAGCAGTCACATCGGGACAGCGCCCCATGAAAAACTGTTTTTT.

CDR3 sequence reads: CASSLWETQYF. The CDR3 region has the DNA TGTGCCAGCAGCTTATGGGAGACCCAGTACTTC. The chain has TRBV7-2 and TRBJ2-5; D unclear. V dropped 2 bases and J dropped 5 bases, with 3 bases sitting between them. The CDR3 sequence is 11 residues long. Germline CDR1 SGHTA, CDR2 FQGNSA.

The rearrangement joins TRBV7-9 to TRBJ2-7; the match to TRBD2 covers 10 bases. V shed 1 base, J shed 3 bases, and the junction held 6 bases outside the gene matches. This CDR3 is 16 amino acids long. The germline V gene has CDR1 SEHNR and CDR2 FQNEAQ (reference sequence). Here the CDR3 reads CASSLVGLAGVYEQYF. DNA of the CDR3: TGTGCCAGCAGCTTAGTAGGTCTAGCGGGAGTCTACGAGCAGTACTTC. Full variable domain (rest looked up from reference TRBV7-9 and TRBJ2-7): DTGVSQNPRHKITKRGQNVTFRCDPISEHNRLYWYRQTLGQGPEFLTYFQNEAQLEKSRLLSDRFSAERPKGSFSTLEIQRTEQGDSAMYLCASSLVGLAGVYEQYFGPGTRLTVT.

The chain combines TRBV7-9 with TRBJ2-5; D is uncertain. The J call may be wrong; the DNA end is better matched by TRBJ2-7. The germline V gene encodes CDR1 SEHNR and CDR2 FQNEAQ (reference sequence). This CDR3 region has 12 residues. The CDR3 spells CASSIRTYEQYF. The CDR3, as DNA: TGTGCCAGCAGCATACGGACCTACGAGCAGTACTTC.

This chain links TRBV7-2 with TRBJ2-7, with 8 bases that match TRBD2. Germline lookup yields CDR1 SGHTA and CDR2 FQGNSA. This CDR3 spans 15 amino acids. The ends lost 4 bases at V and 2 bases at J; junction bases unmatched: 7. CDR3 sequence (DNA): TGTGCCAGCAGCTCAACTAGCGGTCTGGCCTACGAGCAGTACTTC. Its protein product is CASSSTSGLAYEQYF. Based on the CDR3 plus reference TRBV7-2 and TRBJ2-7, the full variable domain is GAGVSQSPSNKVTEKGKDVELRCDPISGHTALYWYRQSLGQGLEFLIYFQGNSAPDKSGLPSDRFSAERTGGSVSTLTIQRTQQEDSAVYLCASSSTSGLAYEQYFGPGTRLTVT.

J is TRBJ2-1 and V is TRBV30, with D tentatively TRBD2 (6 bases). The V and J ends lost 5 bases and 7 bases respectively, with 6 bases between them. CDR1 GTSNPN and CDR2 SVGIG come from the germline V gene (reference sequence). The CDR3 is 10 amino acids. The CDR3 bases are TGTGCCTGGGCGGGGAATGAGCAGTTCTTC. Translated: CAWAGNEQFF.

This rearrangement joins TRBV7-9 to TRBJ2-2; D might be TRBD2 (5 bases). This CDR3 comprises 16 residues. Trimming shortened V by 2 bases and J by 4 bases, and 14 bases separated the two germline ends. Germline V gene sequence: CDR1 SEHNR, CDR2 FQNEAQ (reference sequence). CDR3 residues: CASSLKRTRGTGELFF. CDR3 bases: TGTGCCAGCAGCTTAAAGCGGACCCGAGGCACCGGGGAGCTGTTTTTT.

This clone is a singleton in its sample. This chain links TRBV5-4 with TRBJ2-7, with D maybe TRBD2 (6 bases). The CDR3 has 15 amino acids. The germline V gene has CDR1 SGHNT and CDR2 YYREEE (reference sequence). Trimming took 2 bases from V and 0 from J, leaving 12 bases between them. The CDR3 sequence: CASSFRTGDSYEQYF. For the CDR3, the DNA is TGTGCCAGCAGCTTTCGGACGGGGGACTCCTACGAGCAGTACTTC.

V usage is TRBV9 and J usage is TRBJ2-3; D may be TRBD2 (6 bases). The CDR3 covers 19 residues. Germline V gives CDR1 SGDLS, CDR2 YYNGEE. Trimming took 0 bases from V and 4 from J, leaving 24 bases between them. The CDR3 spells CASSVVSGSGVVFADTQYF. CDR3 DNA: TGTGCCAGCAGCGTAGTCTCGGGATCGGGAGTAGTTTTTGCAGATACGCAGTATTTT. The full variable domain, its missing parts supplied by reference TRBV9 and TRBJ2-3, is DSGVTQTPKHLITATGQRVTLRCSPRSGDLSVYWYQQSLDQGLQFLIQYYNGEERAKGNILERFSAQQFPDLHSELNLSSLELGDSALYFCASSVVSGSGVVFADTQYFGPGTRLTVL.

The DNA for the CDR3 is TGTGCCAGCAGCCCGGAAGGACCTCCCACCGGGGAGCTGTTTTTT. Amino acids: CASSPEGPPTGELFF. The chain joins TRBV7-3 to TRBJ2-2; no firm D call. Germline CDR1 SGHTA, CDR2 FQGTGA. The CDR3 is 15 residues long. The V and J ends lost 5 bases and 4 bases respectively, with 14 bases between them.

The chain uses TRBV5-5 and TRBJ1-1; a possible D gene is TRBD1 (6 bases). The CDR3 spans 15 residues. Per the germline V gene, CDR1 is SGHKS and CDR2 is YYEKEE (reference sequence). Trimming took 0 bases from V and 1 from J, leaving 10 bases between them. The CDR3 DNA is TGTGCCAGCAGCTTGGTTATGACAGGGAACACTGAAGCTTTCTTT. Protein: CASSLVMTGNTEAFF.

The chain recombines TRBV2 with TRBJ2-5, with a weak D call TRBD2 (6 bases). Looked up from germline, CDR1 is SNHLY and CDR2 is FYNNEI. CDR3 length: 15 residues. The V and J ends lost 6 bases and 0 bases respectively, with 14 bases between them. CDR3 sequence: CASRDLGGDQETQYF. CDR3 nucleotide sequence: TGTGCCAGCAGAGACCTTGGCGGGGACCAAGAGACCCAGTACTTC. The entire variable domain, with the rest obtained from reference TRBV2 and TRBJ2-5, is as follows: EPEVTQTPSHQVTQMGQEVILRCVPISNHLYFYWYRQILGQKVEFLVSFYNNEISEKSEIFDDQFSVERPDGSNFTLKIRSTKLEDSAMYFCASRDLGGDQETQYFGPGTRLLVL.

This clone was recorded once. The rearrangement uses TRBV6-5 and TRBJ1-2, with D unresolved. CDR3 length: 14 amino acids. Looked up from germline, CDR1 is MNHEY and CDR2 is SVGAGI. V lost 6 bases and J lost 0, with 11 bases in between. The CDR3 DNA is TGTGCCAGCAGCGCTACGGAAGCTAACTATGGCTACACCTTC. This gives the protein CASSATEANYGYTF.

J is TRBJ2-1 and V is TRBV5-1, with 11 bases that match TRBD1. Trimming removed 3 bases from V and 7 bases from J; junction bases left unmatched: 9. The germline CDR1 and CDR2 sequences are SGHRS and YFSETQ. This CDR3 spans 16 amino acids. Here the CDR3 reads CASSSGTGGVVNEQFF. As DNA, the CDR3 is TGCGCCAGCAGCTCCGGGACAGGGGGAGTAGTGAATGAGCAGTTCTTC.

V gene TRBV7-6 combines with J gene TRBJ1-3; 8 bases line up with TRBD1. The CDR3 consists of 15 residues. Per germline, CDR1 SGHVS and CDR2 FNYEAQ. Trimming at V came to 0 bases and at J to 3 bases, leaving 1 base not matched to a gene. The CDR3 DNA reads as TGTGCCAGCAGCTTAGCGGGACAGGTTGGAAACACCATATATTTT. Translating it yields CASSLAGQVGNTIYF.

V is TRBV2 and J is TRBJ2-7, with 7 nucleotides matching TRBD1. Trimming removed 6 bases from V and 4 bases from J; junction bases left unmatched: 9. Looked up from germline, CDR1 is SNHLY and CDR2 is FYNNEI. This CDR3 has 14 amino acids. The CDR3 bases are TGTGCCAGCAGCGATCGGGACAGTCTATACGAGCAGTACTTC. Its translation is CASSDRDSLYEQYF.

The chain recombines TRBV19 with TRBJ1-1; 7 positions agree with TRBD1. CDR1 and CDR2 from the germline V gene are LNHDA and SQIVND (reference sequence). The CDR3 totals 13 residues. With V trimmed by 7 bases and J by 0 bases, 2 bases remained unmatched. The CDR3 reads CASMGQLNTEAFF. The CDR3 DNA sequence: TGTGCCAGTATGGGACAGTTGAACACTGAAGCTTTCTTT.

The chain is built from TRBV7-9 and TRBJ2-7; 7 bases are shared with TRBD2. This CDR3 spans 13 amino acids. Per the germline V gene, CDR1 is SEHNR and CDR2 is FQNEAQ (reference sequence). Unmatched junction bases numbered 6, after V lost 4 bases and J lost 6 bases. The CDR3 spells CASSWGGVGEQYF. CDR3 bases: TGTGCCAGCAGCTGGGGAGGGGTCGGCGAGCAGTACTTC.

The V call is TRBV7-9, the J call TRBJ1-3; D gene ambiguous. The CDR3 spans 16 residues. Germline V gene lookup returns CDR1 SEHNR and CDR2 FQNEAQ (reference sequence). The V gene lost 6 bases and the J gene lost 0 bases, with 15 bases spanning the gap. This CDR3 reads CASSSGRLPSGNTIYF. CDR3 sequence (DNA): TGTGCCAGCAGTAGTGGCCGGCTGCCCTCTGGAAACACCATATATTTT.

The chain combines TRBV19 with TRBJ1-1; 9 bases agree with TRBD1. CDR3 length equals 14 residues. J gave up 4 bases and V 5 bases, and 5 bases lay outside the gene matches. CDR1 and CDR2 from the germline V gene are LNHDA and SQIVND (reference sequence). The CDR3 spells CASSRTGGLTEAFF. The CDR3 DNA reads as TGTGCCAGTAGTCGAACAGGGGGCCTCACTGAAGCTTTCTTT. Drawing the rest from reference TRBV19 and TRBJ1-1, the complete variable domain is DGGITQSPKYLFRKEGQNVTLSCEQNLNHDAMYWYRQDPGQGLRLIYYSQIVNDFQKGDIAEGYSVSREKKESFPLTVTSAQKNPTAFYLCASSRTGGLTEAFFGQGTRLTVV.